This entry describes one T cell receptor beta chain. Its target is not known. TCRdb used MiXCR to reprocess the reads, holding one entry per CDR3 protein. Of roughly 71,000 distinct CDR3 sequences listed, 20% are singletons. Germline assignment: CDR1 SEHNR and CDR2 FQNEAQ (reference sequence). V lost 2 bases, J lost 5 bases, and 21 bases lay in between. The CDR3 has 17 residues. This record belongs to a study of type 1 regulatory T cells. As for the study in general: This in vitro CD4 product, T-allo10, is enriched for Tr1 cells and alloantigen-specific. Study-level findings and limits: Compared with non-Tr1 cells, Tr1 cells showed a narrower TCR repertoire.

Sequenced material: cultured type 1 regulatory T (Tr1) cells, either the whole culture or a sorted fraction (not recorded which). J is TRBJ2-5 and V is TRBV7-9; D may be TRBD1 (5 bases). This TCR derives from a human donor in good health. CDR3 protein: CASSLRAGIALGETQYF. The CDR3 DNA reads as TGTGCCAGCAGCTTAAGGGCAGGGATCGCCTTGGGGGAGACCCAGTACTTC. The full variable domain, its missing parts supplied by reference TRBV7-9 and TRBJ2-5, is DTGVSQNPRHKITKRGQNVTFRCDPISEHNRLYWYRQTLGQGPEFLTYFQNEAQLEKSRLLSDRFSAERPKGSFSTLEIQRTEQGDSAMYLCASSLRAGIALGETQYFGPGTRLLVL.